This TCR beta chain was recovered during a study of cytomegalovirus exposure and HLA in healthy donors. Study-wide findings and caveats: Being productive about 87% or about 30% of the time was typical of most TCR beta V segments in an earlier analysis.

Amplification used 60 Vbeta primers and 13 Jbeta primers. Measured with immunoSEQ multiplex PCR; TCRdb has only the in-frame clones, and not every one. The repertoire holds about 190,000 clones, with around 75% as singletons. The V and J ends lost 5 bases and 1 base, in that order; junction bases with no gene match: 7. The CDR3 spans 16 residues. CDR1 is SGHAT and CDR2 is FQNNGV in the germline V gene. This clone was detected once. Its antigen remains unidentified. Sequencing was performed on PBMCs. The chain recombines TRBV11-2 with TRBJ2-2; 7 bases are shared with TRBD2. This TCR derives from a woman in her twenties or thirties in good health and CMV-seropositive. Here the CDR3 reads CASSRGVNLNTGELFF. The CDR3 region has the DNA TGTGCCAGCAGCCGGGGGGTTAATTTGAACACCGGGGAGCTGTTTTTT.